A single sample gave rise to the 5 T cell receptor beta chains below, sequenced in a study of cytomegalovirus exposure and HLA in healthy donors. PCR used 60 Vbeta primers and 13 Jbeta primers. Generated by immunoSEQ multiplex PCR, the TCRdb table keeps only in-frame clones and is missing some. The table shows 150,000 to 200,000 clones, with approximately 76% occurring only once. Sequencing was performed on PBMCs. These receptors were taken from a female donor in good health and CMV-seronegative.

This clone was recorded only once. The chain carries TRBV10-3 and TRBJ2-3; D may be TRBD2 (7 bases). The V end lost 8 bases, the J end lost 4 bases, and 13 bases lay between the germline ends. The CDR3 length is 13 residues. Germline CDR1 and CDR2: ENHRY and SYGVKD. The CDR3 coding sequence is TGTGCCATCGGGGTCGGGGGGCCAGATACGCAGTATTTT. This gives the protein CAIGVGGPDTQYF.

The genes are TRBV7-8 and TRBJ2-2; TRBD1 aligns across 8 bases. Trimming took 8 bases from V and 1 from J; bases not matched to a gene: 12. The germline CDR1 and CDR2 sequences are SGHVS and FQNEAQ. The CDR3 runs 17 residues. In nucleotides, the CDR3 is TGTGCCAGCCTCAGGGGGCTCTTGCCGGGGAACACCGGGGAGCTGTTTTTT. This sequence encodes CASLRGLLPGNTGELFF. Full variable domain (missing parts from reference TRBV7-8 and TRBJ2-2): GAGVSQSPRYKVAKRGQDVALRCDPISGHVSLFWYQQALGQGPEFLTYFQNEAQLDKSGLPSDRFFAERPEGSVSTLKIQRTQQEDSAVYLCASLRGLLPGNTGELFFGEGSRLTVL.

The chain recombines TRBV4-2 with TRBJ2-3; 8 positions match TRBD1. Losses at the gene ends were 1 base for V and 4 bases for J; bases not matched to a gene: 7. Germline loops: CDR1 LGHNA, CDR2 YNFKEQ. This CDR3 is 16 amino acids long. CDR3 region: CASSQVGTGGADTQYF. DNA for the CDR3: TGTGCCAGCAGCCAAGTAGGTACAGGGGGTGCAGATACGCAGTATTTT.

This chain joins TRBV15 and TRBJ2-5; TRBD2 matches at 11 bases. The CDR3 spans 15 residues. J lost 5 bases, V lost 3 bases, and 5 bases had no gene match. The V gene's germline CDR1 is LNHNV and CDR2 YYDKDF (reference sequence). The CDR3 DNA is TGTGCCACCAGCAGTTCACTAGCGGGGGACGAGACCCAGTACTTC. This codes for CATSSSLAGDETQYF.

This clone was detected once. CDR3 bases: TGTGCCAGCAGTCGTAACAGGGGAGACACTGAAGCTTTCTTT. It yields the protein CASSRNRGDTEAFF. The chain joins TRBV6-1 to TRBJ1-1, with 7 bases aligning to TRBD1. Germline assignment: CDR1 MNHNS and CDR2 SASEGT. V shed 5 bases, J shed 3 bases, and the junction held 6 bases outside the gene matches. The CDR3 length is 14 residues.